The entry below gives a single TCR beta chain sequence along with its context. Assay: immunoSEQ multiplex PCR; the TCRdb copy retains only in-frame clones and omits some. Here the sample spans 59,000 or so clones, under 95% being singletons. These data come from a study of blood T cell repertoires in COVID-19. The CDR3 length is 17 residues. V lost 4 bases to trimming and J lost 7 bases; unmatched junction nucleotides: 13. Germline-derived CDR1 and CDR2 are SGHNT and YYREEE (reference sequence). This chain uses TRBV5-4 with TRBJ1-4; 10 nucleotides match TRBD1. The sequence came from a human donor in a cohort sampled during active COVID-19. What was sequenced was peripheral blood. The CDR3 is CASSPSGQGPRGEKLFF. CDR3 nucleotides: TGTGCCAGCAGCCCCTCGGGACAGGGGCCCCGGGGTGAAAAACTGTTTTTT.